The 30 T cell receptor beta chains listed next were all sequenced from one sample in a study of blood T cell repertoires in COVID-19. Some clones are missing from TCRdb's copy, which holds only in-frame ones; the method was immunoSEQ multiplex PCR. The sample gives roughly 80,000 clones, 78% of which show up once; more than 15% is in the top ten. Sequencing input: peripheral blood. These receptors were taken from a human donor in a cohort sampled during active COVID-19.

At least ten counts were recorded for this clone. The chain has TRBV2 and TRBJ2-7; D might be TRBD2 (5 bases). The CDR3 covers 14 residues. The V gene's germline CDR1 is SNHLY and CDR2 FYNNEI. Trimming took 1 base from V and 3 from J, leaving 10 bases between them. CDR3 nucleotide sequence: TGTGCCAGCAGTGAAGACGGGATTCTCTACGAGCAGTACTTC. This gives the protein CASSEDGILYEQYF.

The CDR3: CASSQTSGTGSTEAFF. CDR3 coding DNA: TGTGCCAGCAGCCAAACCTCGGGGACAGGTTCCACTGAAGCTTTCTTT. V and J are TRBV3-1 (or the pseudogene TRBV3-2) and TRBJ1-1; 8 nucleotides line up with TRBD1. V dropped 2 bases and J dropped 4; count of bases not matched to a gene: 9. CDR1 LGHDT and CDR2 YNNKEL come from the germline V gene (reference sequence). The CDR3 is 16 residues long.

The rearrangement uses TRBV15 and TRBJ2-2; TRBD2 might be the D (6 bases). Looked up from germline, CDR1 is LNHNV and CDR2 is YYDKDF (reference sequence). Trimming left V 1 base short and J 3 bases short, with 9 bases between. The CDR3 totals 15 residues. DNA for the CDR3: TGTGCCACCAGCAGAGGGGGACTCTACACCGGGGAGCTGTTTTTT. The encoded protein is CATSRGGLYTGELFF. Drawing the rest from reference TRBV15 and TRBJ2-2, the complete variable domain is DAMVIQNPRYQVTQFGKPVTLSCSQTLNHNVMYWYQQKSSQAPKLLFHYYDKDFNNEADTPDNFQSRRPNTSFCFLDIRSPGLGDTAMYLCATSRGGLYTGELFFGEGSRLTVL.

This clone was counted between two and nine times. The rearrangement uses TRBV7-2 and TRBJ1-5; TRBD1 agrees at 7 bases. This CDR3 contains 14 residues. Germline CDR1 and CDR2: SGHTA and FQGNSA. V gave up 7 bases and J gave up 6 bases; unmatched junction bases: 9. Here the CDR3 reads CASTPHRQGQPQHF. Here the CDR3 DNA reads TGTGCCAGCACGCCCCACCGACAGGGTCAGCCCCAGCATTTT.

The chain is built from TRBV18 and TRBJ1-1, with D uncertain. The CDR3 extends over 15 amino acids. The V and J ends lost 0 bases and 1 base respectively, with 9 bases between them. The germline CDR1 and CDR2 sequences are KGHSH and LQKENI. The CDR3 region is CASSPPAGWNTEAFF. CDR3 DNA sequence: TGTGCCAGCTCACCACCGGCCGGGTGGAACACTGAAGCTTTCTTT.

This chain joins TRBV7-2 and TRBJ1-5; D remains unclear. The germline V gene has CDR1 SGHTA and CDR2 FQGNSA. This CDR3 comprises 13 residues. Trimming cost V 2 bases and J 6 bases, with 8 bases left between them. The CDR3 sequence: CASSLTSGQPQHF. The CDR3 DNA reads TGTGCCAGCAGCTTAACATCAGGTCAGCCCCAGCATTTT.

The chain combines TRBV10-3 with TRBJ1-4, with TRBD1 identical over 7 bases. With V trimmed by 1 base and J by 3 bases, 20 bases remained unmatched. Germline V gene data show CDR1 as ENHRY and CDR2 as SYGVKD. This CDR3 spans 21 amino acids. CDR3 residues: CAISEWEAGGIIKGANEKLFF. The CDR3 bases are TGTGCCATCAGTGAGTGGGAAGCAGGGGGTATTATAAAGGGTGCTAATGAAAAACTGTTTTTT.

The gene calls are TRBV27 and TRBJ2-7; possibly TRBD2 for D (5 bases). V gave up 6 bases and J gave up 3 bases, with 12 bases separating them. CDR1 is MNHEY and CDR2 is SMNVEV in the germline V gene (reference sequence). This CDR3 region has 13 residues. The CDR3: CASRPGSFYEQYF. CDR3 nucleotides: TGTGCCAGCAGACCGGGATCTTTCTACGAGCAGTACTTC.

The J gene is TRBJ2-1, the V gene TRBV19, with 7 bases lining up with TRBD2. CDR1 and CDR2 from the germline V gene are LNHDA and SQIVND (reference sequence). V gave up 9 bases and J gave up 4 bases; unmatched junction bases: 12. CDR3 length equals 15 residues. The CDR3 nucleotides are TGTGCCAGCGGAAAGCGGGACGTCAGATACAATGAGCAGTTCTTC. It codes for CASGKRDVRYNEQFF.

This chain joins TRBV28 and TRBJ1-5; TRBD1 aligns across 9 bases. J lost 3 bases, V lost 4 bases, and 4 bases had no gene match. The V gene's germline CDR1 is MDHEN and CDR2 SYDVKM. The CDR3 contains 15 residues. The chain's CDR3 is CASSSDRGLNQPQHF. CDR3 DNA sequence: TGTGCCAGCAGTTCGGACAGGGGCCTCAATCAGCCCCAGCATTTT.

This chain connects TRBV11-2 to TRBJ2-7, with TRBD1 identical over 8 bases. After removal of 2 bases from V and 5 bases from J, the junction contained 5 bases not matched to a gene. Germline CDR1 SGHAT, CDR2 FQNNGV. The CDR3 is made up of 14 amino acids. CDR3: CASSLTRGPHEQYV. CDR3 DNA: TGTGCCAGCAGCTTAACCAGGGGGCCGCACGAGCAGTACGTC.

V is TRBV19 and J is TRBJ1-5, with TRBD1 as a possible D gene (5 bases). Trimming pared 5 bases from V and 6 bases from J, leaving 14 bases between. The V gene's germline CDR1 is LNHDA and CDR2 SQIVND (reference sequence). The CDR3 is 14 residues long. CDR3 loop: CASSDGGVIQPQHF. CDR3 sequence (DNA): TGTGCCAGTAGTGACGGGGGGGTGATTCAGCCCCAGCATTTT.

The rearrangement uses TRBV4-1 and TRBJ2-7; 12 nucleotides match TRBD1. The V segment lost 1 base and the J segment 3 bases; nucleotides outside the gene matches: 4. The CDR3 covers 16 residues. The germline CDR1 and CDR2 sequences are MGHRA and YSYEKL. The CDR3 coding sequence is TGCGCCAGCAGCCAAGCCGGGACAGGGGGCTACTACGAGCAGTACTTC. It yields the protein CASSQAGTGGYYEQYF.

The gene calls are TRBV4-1 and TRBJ2-1; the D gene is possibly TRBD2 (6 bases). The V end lost 0 bases, the J end lost 0 bases, and 9 bases lay between the germline ends. Germline CDR1 MGHRA, CDR2 YSYEKL. The CDR3 is 16 amino acids. Written as DNA, the CDR3 is TGCGCCAGCAGCCAAGATTTAGCGGACTCCTACAATGAGCAGTTCTTC. Residues: CASSQDLADSYNEQFF.

In regard to this clone: Different DNA sequences within this sample yield the same CDR3. CDR3 DNA: TGTGCCAGCTCACCAGGGGAGGGCACTGAAGCTTTCTTT. Translating gives CASSPGEGTEAFF. The rearrangement uses TRBV18 and TRBJ1-1; D not resolved. The CDR3 has 13 residues. Germline CDR1 is KGHSH and CDR2 is LQKENI. V shed 2 bases and J shed 4 bases, with 8 bases lying between them.

V gene TRBV30 combines with J gene TRBJ2-1, with 8 nucleotides matching TRBD2. The CDR3 is 11 amino acids. V shed 4 bases, J shed 16 bases, and the junction held 9 bases outside the gene matches. The V gene's germline CDR1 is GTSNPN and CDR2 SVGIG (reference sequence). The CDR3 sequence: CAWKAGGLDFF. CDR3 coding DNA: TGTGCCTGGAAGGCGGGGGGCCTTGACTTCTTC.

The CDR3 DNA reads as TGTGCCAGCAGTTACAGTCCGAGCGGTAGCACAGATACGCAGTATTTT. Amino acid sequence: CASSYSPSGSTDTQYF. The chain links TRBV6-2 or TRBV6-3 to TRBJ2-3; weak D call: TRBD2 (5 bases). Germline V gene data show CDR1 as MNHEY and CDR2 as SVGEGT. The CDR3 covers 16 residues. V lost 2 bases and J lost 0, with 12 bases in between.

This chain joins TRBV4-3 and TRBJ1-1, with unresolved D. The CDR3 has 17 amino acids. Germline CDR1 reads LGHNA; CDR2 reads YSLEER. The V end lost 1 base, the J end lost 0 bases, and 15 bases lay between the germline ends. For the CDR3, the DNA is TGCGCCAGCAGCCAAGTTTTACCCAGGCCGATGAACACTGAAGCTTTCTTT. Residues: CASSQVLPRPMNTEAFF.

This clone appeared a few times. The chain employs TRBV25-1 and TRBJ1-1, with no clear D. Trimming took off 1 base at V and 4 bases at J, with 10 bases between the two ends. Per germline, CDR1 MGHDK and CDR2 SYGVNS. The CDR3 runs 14 residues. CDR3 protein: CASSESSQTTEAFF. CDR3 nucleotides: TGTGCCAGCAGTGAATCTAGTCAGACCACTGAAGCTTTCTTT. Together with reference TRBV25-1 and TRBJ1-1, the CDR3 gives the full variable domain: EADIYQTPRYLVIGTGKKITLECSQTMGHDKMYWYQQDPGMELHLIHYSYGVNSTEKGDLSSESTVSRIRTEHFPLTLESARPSHTSQYLCASSESSQTTEAFFGQGTRLTVV.

CDR3 nucleotide sequence: TGTGCCAGCAGCTTAGCAGGGGGGAGCTACACCTTC. Protein: CASSLAGGSYTF. V gene TRBV11-2 combines with J gene TRBJ1-2, with 7 positions matching TRBD1. The V gene's germline CDR1 is SGHAT and CDR2 FQNNGV. The V segment lost 1 base and the J segment 9 bases; nucleotides outside the gene matches: 2. The CDR3 has 12 amino acids.

The genes are TRBV4-1 and TRBJ2-1, with D maybe TRBD1 (5 bases). The CDR3 is 14 residues long. V was cut by 0 bases and J by 4 bases, with 7 bases left in between. From germline, CDR1 is MGHRA and CDR2 YSYEKL. The CDR3 DNA reads TGCGCCAGCAGCCAAGAGGACAAATACAATGAGCAGTTCTTC. Residues: CASSQEDKYNEQFF.

This CDR3 reads CASSKGERAFTDTQYF. The DNA for the CDR3 is TGTGCCAGCAGCAAAGGAGAGCGGGCTTTCACAGATACGCAGTATTTT. This sequence joins TRBV21-1 and TRBJ2-3; the D segment call TRBD2 is taken from the table without a DNA check. TRBV21-1 corresponds to a pseudogene. The CDR3 runs to 16 residues.

The chain carries TRBV19 and TRBJ2-2; D perhaps matches TRBD1 (5 bases). Germline loops: CDR1 LNHDA, CDR2 SQIVND (reference sequence). The V and J ends lost 3 bases and 5 bases respectively, with 13 bases between them. The CDR3 is 15 amino acids. The CDR3 coding sequence is TGTGCCAGTAGTATGGGGCGCCTTACTACCGGGGAGCTGTTTTTT. This sequence encodes CASSMGRLTTGELFF.

The chain uses TRBV7-2 and TRBJ1-4; TRBD1 matches at 9 bases. Trimming at V came to 4 bases and at J to 8 bases, leaving 5 bases not matched to a gene. In germline, CDR1 is SGHTA, CDR2 FQGNSA. The CDR3 is 14 amino acids. CDR3 amino acids: CASSWDRDGEKLFF. The CDR3 coding sequence is TGTGCCAGCAGCTGGGACAGGGACGGAGAAAAACTGTTTTTT.

V and J are TRBV11-3 and TRBJ2-2; 8 positions agree with TRBD1. Germline values: CDR1 SGHNT, CDR2 YENEEA. The CDR3 consists of 13 residues. The trim removed 7 bases at V and 6 bases at J, leaving 4 bases unmatched. CDR3 nucleotides: TGTGCCAGCAACACAGGGGGTCCCGGGGAGCTGTTTTTT. This gives the protein CASNTGGPGELFF.

CDR3 bases: TGTGCCATCAGTGGCGGTGGAGCGGGGGACACTGAAGCTTTCTTT. Its translation is CAISGGGAGDTEAFF. The rearrangement links TRBV10-3 to TRBJ1-1; maybe TRBD1 (5 bases). V was clipped by 4 bases and J by 3 bases, with 15 bases between them. Per germline, CDR1 ENHRY and CDR2 SYGVKD. The CDR3 has 15 residues.

The chain has TRBV5-1 and TRBJ1-1; D gene ambiguous. The CDR3 extends over 14 amino acids. Germline CDR1 is SGHRS and CDR2 is YFSETQ. The V end was cut by 0 bases, the J end by 0 bases, with 6 bases between. DNA of the CDR3: TGCGCCAGCAGCTTGGCAGAATTGAACACTGAAGCTTTCTTT. This encodes CASSLAELNTEAFF.

This chain uses TRBV2 with TRBJ1-1; D possibly corresponds to TRBD1 (6 bases). Trimming pared 8 bases from V and 2 bases from J, leaving 12 bases between. The CDR3 contains 13 residues. Germline assignment: CDR1 SNHLY and CDR2 FYNNEI. The CDR3 loop is CASRNRENTEAFF. The CDR3, as DNA: TGTGCCAGCCGCAACAGGGAAAACACTGAAGCTTTCTTT.

This rearrangement joins TRBV27 to TRBJ1-4; unclear D gene. Germline V gives CDR1 MNHEY, CDR2 SMNVEV (reference sequence). The CDR3 sequence is 14 residues long. The V end lost 0 bases, the J end lost 5 bases, and 7 bases lay between the germline ends. The CDR3 coding sequence is TGTGCCAGCAGTTTATCTGCGGCCAATGAAAAACTGTTTTTT. It yields the protein CASSLSAANEKLFF.

This chain links TRBV5-4 with TRBJ2-7, with D tentatively TRBD2 (5 bases). CDR3 size: 13 residues. V lost 2 bases to trimming and J lost 3 bases, with 9 bases between them. Germline V gives CDR1 SGHNT, CDR2 YYREEE (reference sequence). Written as DNA, the CDR3 is TGTGCCAGCAGCTTCCGCGGGTTCTACGAGCAGTACTTC. Translating gives CASSFRGFYEQYF.